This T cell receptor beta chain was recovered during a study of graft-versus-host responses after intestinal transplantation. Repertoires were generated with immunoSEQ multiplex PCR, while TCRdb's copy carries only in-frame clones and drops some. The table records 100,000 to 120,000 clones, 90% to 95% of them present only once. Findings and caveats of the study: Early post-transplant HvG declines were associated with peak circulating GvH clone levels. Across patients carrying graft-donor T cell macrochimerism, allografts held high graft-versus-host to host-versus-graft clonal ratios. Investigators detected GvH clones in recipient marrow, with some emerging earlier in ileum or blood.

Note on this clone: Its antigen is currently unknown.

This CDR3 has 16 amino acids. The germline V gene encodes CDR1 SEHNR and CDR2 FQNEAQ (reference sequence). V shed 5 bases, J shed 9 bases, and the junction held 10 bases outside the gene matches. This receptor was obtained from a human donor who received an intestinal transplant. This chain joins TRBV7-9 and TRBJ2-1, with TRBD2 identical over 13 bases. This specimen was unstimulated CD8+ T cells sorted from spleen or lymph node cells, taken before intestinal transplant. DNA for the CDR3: TGTGCCAGCAGCCCCCTTACTAGCGGGAGGGTTGGTGAGCAGTTCTTC. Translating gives CASSPLTSGRVGEQFF.